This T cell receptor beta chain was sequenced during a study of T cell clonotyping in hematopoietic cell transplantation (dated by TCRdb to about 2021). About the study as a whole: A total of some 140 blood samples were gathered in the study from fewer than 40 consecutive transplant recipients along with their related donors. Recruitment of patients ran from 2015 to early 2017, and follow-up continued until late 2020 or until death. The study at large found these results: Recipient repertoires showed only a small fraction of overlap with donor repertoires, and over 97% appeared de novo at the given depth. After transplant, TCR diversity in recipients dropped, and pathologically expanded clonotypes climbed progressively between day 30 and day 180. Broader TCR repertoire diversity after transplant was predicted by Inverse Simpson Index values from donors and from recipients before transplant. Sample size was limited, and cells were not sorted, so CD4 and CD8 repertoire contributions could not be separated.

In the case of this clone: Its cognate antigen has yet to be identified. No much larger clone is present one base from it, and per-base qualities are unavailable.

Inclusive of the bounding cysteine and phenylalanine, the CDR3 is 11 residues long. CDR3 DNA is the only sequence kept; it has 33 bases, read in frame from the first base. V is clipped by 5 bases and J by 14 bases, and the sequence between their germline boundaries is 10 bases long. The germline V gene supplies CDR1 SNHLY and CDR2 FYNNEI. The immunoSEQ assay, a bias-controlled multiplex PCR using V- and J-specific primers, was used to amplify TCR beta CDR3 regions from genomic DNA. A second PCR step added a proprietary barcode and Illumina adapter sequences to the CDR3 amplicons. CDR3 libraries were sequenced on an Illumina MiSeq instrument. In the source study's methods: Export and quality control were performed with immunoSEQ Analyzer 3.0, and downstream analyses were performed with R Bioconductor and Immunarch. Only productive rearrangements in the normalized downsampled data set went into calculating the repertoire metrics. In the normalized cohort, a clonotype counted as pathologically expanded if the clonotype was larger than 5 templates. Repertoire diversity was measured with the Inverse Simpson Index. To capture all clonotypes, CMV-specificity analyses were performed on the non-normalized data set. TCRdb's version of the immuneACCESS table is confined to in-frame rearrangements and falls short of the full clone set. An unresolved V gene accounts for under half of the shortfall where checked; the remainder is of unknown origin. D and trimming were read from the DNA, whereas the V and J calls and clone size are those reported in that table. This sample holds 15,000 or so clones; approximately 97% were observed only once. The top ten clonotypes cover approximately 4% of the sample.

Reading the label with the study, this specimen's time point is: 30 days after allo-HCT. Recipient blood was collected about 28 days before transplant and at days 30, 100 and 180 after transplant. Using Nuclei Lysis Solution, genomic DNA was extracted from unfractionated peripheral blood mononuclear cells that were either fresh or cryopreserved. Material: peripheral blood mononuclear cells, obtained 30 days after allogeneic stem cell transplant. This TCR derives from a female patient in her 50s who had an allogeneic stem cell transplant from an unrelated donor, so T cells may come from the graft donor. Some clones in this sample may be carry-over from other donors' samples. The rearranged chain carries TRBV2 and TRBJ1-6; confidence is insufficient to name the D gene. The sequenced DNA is TGTGCCAGCAGTCAAGAAGCAGCCCTCCACTTT. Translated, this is CASSQEAALHF. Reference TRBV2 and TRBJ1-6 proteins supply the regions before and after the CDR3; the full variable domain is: EPEVTQTPSHQVTQMGQEVILRCVPISNHLYFYWYRQILGQKVEFLVSFYNNEISEKSEIFDDQFSVERPDGSNFTLKIRSTKLEDSAMYFCASSQEAALHFGNGTRLTVT.